Presented here are 27 T cell receptor beta chains from one specimen sequenced in a study of blood T cell repertoires in COVID-19. This table comes from immunoSEQ multiplex PCR, and its TCRdb copy is limited to in-frame clones, with some not included. The table lists roughly 350,000 clones, 75% to 90% of them singletons. Sequencing was done on a sample of peripheral blood. The source of these receptors is a woman in her late teens or twenties with acute or convalescent COVID-19.

This chain connects TRBV10-2 to TRBJ2-7; 9 bases fit TRBD1. J lost 0 bases, V lost 5 bases, and 5 bases had no gene match. The CDR3 contains 15 residues. From germline, CDR1 is WSHSY and CDR2 SAAADI. CDR3 nucleotides: TGCGCCAGCAGTTCGGACAGGGGCCGCTCCTACGAGCAGTACTTC. Its protein product is CASSSDRGRSYEQYF.

The V and J genes are TRBV7-2 and TRBJ2-2; perhaps TRBD2 as D (6 bases). The germline gives CDR1 SGHTA, CDR2 FQGNSA. This CDR3 has 17 amino acids. V dropped 3 bases and J dropped 7 bases, with 21 bases sitting between them. CDR3: CASSFESSGGVVGELFF. The CDR3 region has the DNA TGTGCCAGCAGCTTTGAGAGTAGCGGCGGGGTAGTCGGGGAGCTGTTTTTT.

This clone was recorded a few times. The J gene is TRBJ1-4, the V gene TRBV7-2; a weak D match, TRBD1 (6 bases). Germline V gene data show CDR1 as SGHTA and CDR2 as FQGNSA. CDR3 size: 14 residues. V gave up 3 bases and J gave up 7 bases, with 12 bases separating them. Written as DNA, the CDR3 is TGTGCCAGCAGCTTCGGGGGAGGGGGTGAAAAACTGTTTTTT. Encoded protein: CASSFGGGGEKLFF. Variable domain in full (rest from reference TRBV7-2 and TRBJ1-4): GAGVSQSPSNKVTEKGKDVELRCDPISGHTALYWYRQSLGQGLEFLIYFQGNSAPDKSGLPSDRFSAERTGGSVSTLTIQRTQQEDSAVYLCASSFGGGGEKLFFGSGTQLSVL.

This chain links TRBV11-2 with TRBJ1-4, with 8 bases that match TRBD1. The V gene end was trimmed by 0 bases and the J gene end by 2 bases; junction bases not matched to a gene: 2. The CDR3 is made up of 16 amino acids. CDR1 is SGHAT, CDR2 FQNNGV, per germline. The CDR3 coding sequence is TGTGCCAGCAGCTTAGATCGGACAGGGACTAATGAAAAACTGTTTTTT. This gives the protein CASSLDRTGTNEKLFF.

This clone was seen only a few times. The chain uses TRBV6-5 and TRBJ1-1; D ambiguous. CDR1 MNHEY and CDR2 SVGAGI come from the germline V gene. This CDR3 spans 13 amino acids. With 5 bases removed from V and 5 bases from J, the gap between germline ends came to 12 bases. The CDR3 is CASSPTGGTEAFF. The CDR3 coding sequence is TGTGCCAGCAGTCCCACTGGAGGTACTGAAGCTTTCTTT.

On this clone: Other DNA variants within this sample encode the same CDR3. V and J are TRBV5-1 and TRBJ2-3; 8 nucleotides match TRBD2. V was clipped by 2 bases and J by 6 bases; unmatched bases: 5. This CDR3 has 14 amino acids. From germline, CDR1 is SGHRS and CDR2 YFSETQ. CDR3 region: CASSFGLAADTQYF. The CDR3 DNA is TGCGCCAGCAGCTTCGGACTAGCAGCGGATACGCAGTATTTT.

The chain carries TRBV7-3 and TRBJ1-2; D might be TRBD1 (5 bases). With 2 bases removed from V and 4 bases from J, the gap between germline ends came to 17 bases. The CDR3 is made up of 16 amino acids. Germline CDR1 SGHTA, CDR2 FQGTGA. The DNA for the CDR3 is TGTGCCAGCAGCTTACTACCTGGACAAATGTCCTATGGCTACACCTTC. Translated, it gives CASSLLPGQMSYGYTF.

The J gene is TRBJ2-1, the V gene TRBV7-8, with D possibly TRBD2 on 5 matching bases. The CDR3 has 13 amino acids. Germline values: CDR1 SGHVS, CDR2 FQNEAQ. The V end lost 2 bases, the J end lost 5 bases, and 7 bases lay between the germline ends. The CDR3 reads CASSLNGNNEQFF. The CDR3 coding sequence is TGTGCCAGCAGCTTAAACGGGAACAATGAGCAGTTCTTC.

The chain combines TRBV25-1 with TRBJ2-1; TRBD1 agrees at 9 bases. This CDR3 is built from 13 residues. Losses at the gene ends were 6 bases for V and 8 bases for J; bases not matched to a gene: 5. Germline CDR1 reads MGHDK; CDR2 reads SYGVNS. The DNA for the CDR3 is TGTGCCAGCAGGGGACAGGGACGGGATGAGCAGTTCTTC. This encodes CASRGQGRDEQFF.

The chain has TRBV5-1 and TRBJ2-2, with TRBD1 matching over 8 bases. In germline, CDR1 is SGHRS, CDR2 YFSETQ. V dropped 4 bases and J dropped 5; count of bases not matched to a gene: 7. The CDR3 is made up of 15 amino acids. The DNA for the CDR3 is TGCGCCAGCAGCCCCGGACAGGGAGGAACCGGGGAGCTGTTTTTT. This translates into CASSPGQGGTGELFF.

The chain couples TRBV13 to TRBJ2-5; maybe TRBD2 (5 bases). The germline V gene has CDR1 PRHDT and CDR2 FYEKMQ (reference sequence). Trimming took 5 bases from V and 4 from J, leaving 11 bases between them. The CDR3 covers 13 residues. CDR3 in amino acids: CASSQHSGETQYF. CDR3 DNA sequence: TGTGCCAGCAGCCAACACAGCGGAGAGACCCAGTACTTC. The full variable domain, completed using reference TRBV13 and TRBJ2-5, is AAGVIQSPRHLIKEKRETATLKCYPIPRHDTVYWYQQGPGQDPQFLISFYEKMQSDKGSIPDRFSAQQFSDYHSELNMSSLELGDSALYFCASSQHSGETQYFGPGTRLLVL.

A word on this clone: The same CDR3 arises from other DNA sequences in this sample as well. The chain carries TRBV6-5 and TRBJ2-5; D is undetermined. Per germline, CDR1 MNHEY and CDR2 SVGAGI. This CDR3 spans 12 amino acids. Trimming stripped 0 bases from V and 4 bases from J, with 3 bases between. The CDR3 DNA follows: TGTGCCAGCAGTTACTCGCGAGAGACCCAGTACTTC. Translation: CASSYSRETQYF.

V is TRBV7-8 and J is TRBJ1-5, with 8 bases that match TRBD1. The CDR3 is made up of 16 amino acids. The junction had 12 bases not matched to a gene; V was cut back by 10 bases and J by 1 base. Per germline, CDR1 SGHVS and CDR2 FQNEAQ. The CDR3 here is CANPTGEKGSNQPQHF. As DNA, the CDR3 is TGTGCCAACCCGACAGGGGAAAAGGGGAGCAATCAGCCCCAGCATTTT. Full variable domain (missing parts from reference TRBV7-8 and TRBJ1-5): GAGVSQSPRYKVAKRGQDVALRCDPISGHVSLFWYQQALGQGPEFLTYFQNEAQLDKSGLPSDRFFAERPEGSVSTLKIQRTQQEDSAVYLCANPTGEKGSNQPQHFGDGTRLSIL.

The V and J genes are TRBV6-1 and TRBJ1-5; D gene uncertain. Germline assignment: CDR1 MNHNS and CDR2 SASEGT. The CDR3 has 18 residues. V gave up 3 bases and J gave up 5 bases, with 23 bases separating them. The CDR3 here is CASSDSFFDSLVDQPQHF. The CDR3 DNA is TGTGCCAGCAGTGATAGTTTCTTTGACTCCTTGGTCGATCAGCCCCAGCATTTT.

The chain employs TRBV5-4 and TRBJ2-2; D is perhaps TRBD2 (6 bases). The ends were cut back, 2 bases at V and 1 base at J, with 12 bases in the middle. The CDR3 runs to 16 residues. Per the germline V gene, CDR1 is SGHNT and CDR2 is YYREEE (reference sequence). Here the CDR3 reads CASSLPGLMNTGELFF. The CDR3 nucleotides read TGTGCCAGCAGCTTACCGGGACTCATGAACACCGGGGAGCTGTTTTTT.

The chain is built from TRBV7-9 and TRBJ2-7, with a tentative D call TRBD2 (5 bases). This CDR3 has 15 amino acids. V was trimmed by 3 bases and J by 5 bases, leaving 17 bases between them. Looked up from germline, CDR1 is SEHNR and CDR2 is FQNEAQ (reference sequence). Here the CDR3 reads CASSLSFVGVNEQYF. For the CDR3, the DNA is TGTGCCAGCAGCTTGAGTTTCGTGGGAGTTAACGAGCAGTACTTC.

J is TRBJ2-1 and V is TRBV7-3; 10 bases fit TRBD2. Looked up from germline, CDR1 is SGHTA and CDR2 is FQGTGA. This CDR3 comprises 14 residues. V lost 4 bases, J lost 10 bases, and 7 bases stayed unmatched. DNA for the CDR3: TGTGCCAGCAGCTCAACTAGCGGGATAGGCGAGCAGTTCTTC. It encodes CASSSTSGIGEQFF.

The rearrangement links TRBV19 to TRBJ1-1, with D possibly matching TRBD1 (5 bases). Germline loops: CDR1 LNHDA, CDR2 SQIVND (reference sequence). The V and J ends lost 5 bases and 5 bases respectively, with 12 bases between them. The CDR3 has 13 amino acids. The CDR3 loop reads CASSLGGGTEAFF. The CDR3 bases are TGTGCCAGTAGTCTTGGGGGAGGGACTGAAGCTTTCTTT. The variable domain in full, with the rest retrieved from reference TRBV19 and TRBJ1-1, is DGGITQSPKYLFRKEGQNVTLSCEQNLNHDAMYWYRQDPGQGLRLIYYSQIVNDFQKGDIAEGYSVSREKKESFPLTVTSAQKNPTAFYLCASSLGGGTEAFFGQGTRLTVV.

The rearrangement joins TRBV27 to TRBJ1-2; D is uncertain. CDR1 and CDR2 (germline): MNHEY, SMNVEV (reference sequence). This CDR3 is 14 amino acids long. The ends were cut back, 3 bases at V and 1 base at J, with 9 bases in the middle. The CDR3 protein is CASSFSAGNYGYTF. The CDR3 DNA reads as TGTGCCAGCAGTTTTTCAGCGGGTAACTATGGCTACACCTTC.

The chain joins TRBV6-5 to TRBJ1-1; D might be TRBD1 (5 bases). The CDR3 consists of 11 residues. V was cut by 6 bases and J by 6 bases, with 8 bases left in between. Looked up from germline, CDR1 is MNHEY and CDR2 is SVGAGI. CDR3 bases: TGTGCCAGCAGACCGACAGCTGAAGCTTTCTTT. This codes for CASRPTAEAFF.

This rearrangement joins TRBV6-6 to TRBJ2-3, with 10 bases aligning to TRBD1. The J segment lost 6 bases and the V segment lost 2 bases, leaving 8 bases of the junction unmatched. This CDR3 is 16 amino acids long. The germline CDR1 and CDR2 sequences are MNHNY and SVGAGI (reference sequence). The DNA of the CDR3 is TGTGCCAGCAGTTACGGGGACAGGGGTGGCGAGGATACGCAGTATTTT. Translated, it gives CASSYGDRGGEDTQYF.

V and J are TRBV2 and TRBJ1-4; D not certain. From germline, CDR1 is SNHLY and CDR2 FYNNEI. V was trimmed by 0 bases and J by 3 bases, leaving 11 bases between them. CDR3 length: 16 amino acids. In DNA form, the CDR3 reads TGTGCCAGCAGTGAAGCCCCCGTTACGGCTAATGAAAAACTGTTTTTT. Residues: CASSEAPVTANEKLFF. The full variable domain, its missing parts supplied by reference TRBV2 and TRBJ1-4, is EPEVTQTPSHQVTQMGQEVILRCVPISNHLYFYWYRQILGQKVEFLVSFYNNEISEKSEIFDDQFSVERPDGSNFTLKIRSTKLEDSAMYFCASSEAPVTANEKLFFGSGTQLSVL.

The chain joins TRBV4-1 to TRBJ2-1; 9 bases are shared with TRBD1. The J segment lost 9 bases and the V segment lost 1 base, leaving 10 bases of the junction unmatched. This CDR3 contains 16 residues. Per germline, CDR1 MGHRA and CDR2 YSYEKL. The CDR3 DNA is TGCGCCAGCAGCCAAGGAGAGCGGACAGGGGTGACTGAGCAGTTCTTC. This gives the protein CASSQGERTGVTEQFF.

V gene TRBV4-2 combines with J gene TRBJ2-3; D is ambiguous. This CDR3 is 12 amino acids long. Germline CDR1 LGHNA, CDR2 YNFKEQ. Deletions cut 0 bases from V and 8 bases from J, with 6 bases between. CDR3 in amino acids: CASSQDQVTQYF. The DNA for the CDR3 is TGTGCCAGCAGCCAAGATCAGGTTACGCAGTATTTT.

The chain uses TRBV7-8 and TRBJ2-3; D unresolved. V was clipped by 3 bases and J by 6 bases, with 10 bases between them. The CDR3 loop spans 13 amino acids. Germline V lookup: CDR1 SGHVS, CDR2 FQNEAQ. CDR3 DNA: TGTGCCAGCAGCTTCGGCCCCGGGGATACGCAGTATTTT. It is translated as CASSFGPGDTQYF.

V usage is TRBV10-3 and J usage is TRBJ2-3; maybe TRBD1 (6 bases). Germline CDR1 is ENHRY and CDR2 is SYGVKD. The CDR3 covers 11 residues. Between the trimmed V and J ends, which lost 2 bases and 10 bases, there was a span of 7 bases. For the CDR3, the DNA is TGTGCCATCAGTGAGCAGGGGCCGCAGTATTTT. Translation gives CAISEQGPQYF.

The gene calls are TRBV25-1 and TRBJ1-4; D possibly corresponds to TRBD1 (6 bases). Trimming removed 1 base at V and 7 bases at J, with 13 bases between. Germline V lookup: CDR1 MGHDK, CDR2 SYGVNS. The CDR3 has 15 residues. The CDR3: CASSESGGGGEKLFF. The CDR3 DNA follows: TGTGCCAGCAGTGAATCGGGGGGCGGAGGTGAAAAACTGTTTTTT.